Shown below are 17 T cell receptor beta chains from a single sample sequenced in a study of T cell responses to AZD1222 COVID-19 vaccine. This table comes from immunoSEQ multiplex PCR, and its TCRdb copy is limited to in-frame clones, with some not included. There are 90,000 to 110,000 clones in the sample; about 88% occur only once, and approximately 15% lies in the top ten. This sample comprised peripheral blood, obtained on day 0 of AZD1222 vaccination. Source of these receptors: an adult in good health.

This clone appeared a few times. CDR3 DNA sequence: TGTGCCAGCAGCCCGCCGGGGGGTAACTATGGCTACACCTTC. It is translated as CASSPPGGNYGYTF. This rearrangement joins TRBV12-1 to TRBJ1-2. TRBV12-1 is designated a pseudogene. The CDR3 is made up of 14 amino acids.

The chain joins TRBV5-6 to TRBJ1-2; a possible D gene is TRBD1 (5 bases). V was clipped by 5 bases and J by 1 base, with 18 bases between them. Looked up from germline, CDR1 is SGHDT and CDR2 is YYEEEE. The CDR3 has 16 residues. CDR3 region: CASSTGWSRNNYGYTF. The CDR3 DNA sequence: TGTGCCAGCAGTACAGGCTGGTCCAGAAATAACTATGGCTACACCTTC.

On this clone itself: Other DNA sequences in the same sample also yield this CDR3. The chain has TRBV7-9 and TRBJ1-2; D unresolved. The CDR3 loop spans 13 amino acids. Trimming took 5 bases from V and 2 from J, leaving 9 bases between them. Germline V gives CDR1 SEHNR, CDR2 FQNEAQ (reference sequence). The CDR3 loop is CASSLTANYGYTF. The DNA for the CDR3 is TGTGCCAGCAGCCTTACAGCGAACTATGGCTACACCTTC.

The chain joins TRBV4-1 to TRBJ1-6, with 8 bases aligning to TRBD1. There are 16 residues in the CDR3. The germline CDR1 and CDR2 sequences are MGHRA and YSYEKL. Trimming took 5 bases from V and 9 from J; bases not matched to a gene: 12. For the CDR3, the DNA is TGCGCCAGCAGCTTTATAGACAGGGGATCTGGTTCACCCCTCCACTTT. Its translation: CASSFIDRGSGSPLHF.

The chain employs TRBV6-2 or TRBV6-3 and TRBJ2-7; TRBD1 matches at 9 bases. The CDR3 covers 14 residues. With V trimmed by 5 bases and J by 4 bases, 6 bases remained unmatched. Per germline, CDR1 MNHEY and CDR2 SVGEGT. The CDR3: CASSTGTGQYEQYF. The CDR3 nucleotides are TGTGCCAGCAGTACCGGGACAGGGCAATACGAGCAGTACTTC.

The chain joins TRBV19 to TRBJ2-7; the match to TRBD2 covers 10 bases. The germline gives CDR1 LNHDA, CDR2 SQIVND (reference sequence). J gave up 3 bases and V 10 bases, and 12 bases lay outside the gene matches. This CDR3 contains 15 residues. DNA for the CDR3: TGTGCCACCACCCAGCGGACTAGCGGTAGCTACGAGCAGTACTTC. It codes for CATTQRTSGSYEQYF.

The chain combines TRBV6-1 with TRBJ1-2; no clear D. Per germline, CDR1 MNHNS and CDR2 SASEGT. The CDR3 length is 14 residues. The ends were cut back, 3 bases at V and 7 bases at J, with 15 bases in the middle. CDR3 sequence reads: CASSDTLTPSGYTF. As DNA, the CDR3 is TGTGCCAGCAGTGATACCCTAACCCCCTCTGGCTACACCTTC.

V and J are TRBV7-8 and TRBJ2-2; D is perhaps TRBD1 or TRBD2 (6 bases each). Trimming took 5 bases from V and 4 from J, leaving 14 bases between them. Germline V gives CDR1 SGHVS, CDR2 FQNEAQ. The CDR3 extends over 15 amino acids. The CDR3: CASSPRGARTGELFF. The CDR3 coding sequence is TGTGCCAGCAGCCCAAGGGGGGCGCGCACCGGGGAGCTGTTTTTT.

This chain uses TRBV7-9 with TRBJ2-7, with D possibly matching TRBD1 (5 bases). V lost 3 bases and J lost 1, with 7 bases in between. Germline CDR1 reads SEHNR; CDR2 reads FQNEAQ (reference sequence). The CDR3 loop spans 13 amino acids. The CDR3 nucleotides are TGTGCCAGCAGCTTCGGACATTCCTACGAGCAGTACGTC. Residues: CASSFGHSYEQYV.

The chain is built from TRBV7-8 and TRBJ2-1, with TRBD1 matching over 11 bases. CDR1 and CDR2 from the germline V gene are SGHVS and FQNEAQ. This CDR3 comprises 15 residues. The junction had 2 bases not matched to a gene; V was cut back by 5 bases and J by 2 bases. The CDR3 DNA reads as TGTGCCAGCAGCCGGGACAGGGGGACCTACAATGAGCAGTTCTTC. It yields the protein CASSRDRGTYNEQFF.

The chain carries TRBV6-5 and TRBJ2-5, with D perhaps matching TRBD1 (6 bases). CDR3 length equals 15 residues. CDR1 MNHEY and CDR2 SVGAGI come from the germline V gene. Trimming took off 2 bases at V and 2 bases at J, with 12 bases between the two ends. DNA of the CDR3: TGTGCCAGCAGTTACACATGGACAGATCAAGAGACCCAGTACTTC. It is translated as CASSYTWTDQETQYF.

This chain joins TRBV5-4 and TRBJ1-4; weak D call: TRBD1 (5 bases). The CDR3 is 16 amino acids. Trimming took 1 base from V and 2 from J, leaving 12 bases between them. Germline loops: CDR1 SGHNT, CDR2 YYREEE (reference sequence). For the CDR3, the DNA is TGTGCCAGCAGCTTGTTTCAGGGTGGTACTAATGAAAAACTGTTTTTT. As protein: CASSLFQGGTNEKLFF. Filled out from reference TRBV5-4 and TRBJ1-4, the complete variable domain reads ETGVTQSPTHLIKTRGQQVTLRCSSQSGHNTVSWYQQALGQGPQFIFQYYREEENGRGNFPPRFSGLQFPNYSSELNVNALELDDSALYLCASSLFQGGTNEKLFFGSGTQLSVL.

CDR3 bases: TGCATGACTAGACAGGCCACCGGGGAGCTGTTTTTT. Residues: CMTRQATGELFF. The chain couples TRBV29-1 to TRBJ2-2; D tentatively fits TRBD1 or TRBD2 (6 bases each). The CDR3 spans 12 residues. Germline CDR1 is SQVTM and CDR2 is ANQGSEA.

This chain uses TRBV5-4 with TRBJ1-1; tentatively, D is TRBD1 (6 bases). This CDR3 contains 15 residues. Trimming removed 0 bases at V and 4 bases at J, with 13 bases between. Germline V gene sequence: CDR1 SGHNT, CDR2 YYREEE (reference sequence). The CDR3 spells CASSLVGGMATEAFF. In DNA form, the CDR3 reads TGTGCCAGCAGCTTGGTAGGGGGTATGGCCACTGAAGCTTTCTTT.

CDR3 in amino acids: CASRGGTASNQPQHF. The CDR3 nucleotides read TGTGCCAGCAGAGGAGGGACAGCTAGCAATCAGCCCCAGCATTTT. This chain connects TRBV28 to TRBJ1-5, with 7 positions matching TRBD1. V lost 6 bases to trimming and J lost 0 bases; unmatched junction nucleotides: 5. The germline V gene encodes CDR1 MDHEN and CDR2 SYDVKM. The CDR3 has 15 residues.

V usage is TRBV10-3 and J usage is TRBJ2-7; TRBD1 agrees at 10 bases. This CDR3 is built from 13 residues. Germline values: CDR1 ENHRY, CDR2 SYGVKD. The trim removed 4 bases at V and 9 bases at J, leaving 6 bases unmatched. The DNA of the CDR3 is TGTGCCATCAGTGGGAGTGGGACAGGGGCGCAGTACTTC. Its translation: CAISGSGTGAQYF.

This rearrangement joins TRBV19 to TRBJ1-5, with TRBD1 matching over 7 bases. Germline V gives CDR1 LNHDA, CDR2 SQIVND (reference sequence). V dropped 3 bases and J dropped 2; count of bases not matched to a gene: 13. There are 18 residues in the CDR3. The CDR3 is CASSMNRPGGSGNQPQHF. The DNA of the CDR3 is TGTGCCAGTAGTATGAATCGGCCAGGGGGTTCGGGCAATCAGCCCCAGCATTTT.